This TCR beta chain came from a study of cytomegalovirus exposure and HLA in healthy donors. Study at large: The study's early data release held around 85 million unique TCRs from HLA-typed donors.

About this clone itself: The antigen is not known.

Vbeta (60) and Jbeta (13) primers were used in the PCR. Some clones are missing from TCRdb's copy, which holds only in-frame ones; the method was immunoSEQ multiplex PCR. The data show 150,000 or so clones, about 74% seen once. The CDR3 consists of 15 residues. Regarding the study as a whole: Prior analysis indicated that the majority of TCR beta V segments exhibited productivity approximately 90% or approximately 30% of the time. Among TCR sequences, most were rare, though some public TCRs appeared in many donors. Some V segments could not be told apart, so they were left out, TRBV6-2 and TRBV6-3 among them.

This receptor was obtained from a man in his forties in good health and CMV-seropositive. The genes are TRBV12-2 and TRBJ2-3; the D segment call TRBD2 is taken from the table without a DNA check. TRBV12-2 is a pseudogene segment. The sample comprised PBMCs. The CDR3 is CASRGDREGADTQYF. CDR3 coding DNA: TGTGCAAGTCGCGGGGATAGGGAGGGCGCAGATACGCAGTATTTT.